Following are 21 T cell receptor beta chains from one sample sequenced in a study of cytomegalovirus exposure and HLA in healthy donors. PCR involved 60 Vbeta and 13 Jbeta primers. The data were produced by immunoSEQ multiplex PCR, yet TCRdb's version contains in-frame clones alone and is incomplete. The sample yields 150,000 to 200,000 clones, over 60% seen once. Source material: PBMCs. The source is a girl aged 10 to 17 in good health and CMV-seronegative.

J is TRBJ2-7 and V is TRBV2; D might be TRBD2 (6 bases). This CDR3 comprises 14 residues. Trimming removed 6 bases at V and 0 bases at J, with 12 bases between. Germline assignment: CDR1 SNHLY and CDR2 FYNNEI. The CDR3 region has the DNA TGTGCCAGCAGGGAGGGAACGAGCTCCTACGAGCAGTACTTC. It encodes CASREGTSSYEQYF.

CDR3 nucleotide sequence: TGTGCCAGCAGGCCATTACAGGTGGTTGGGGGCTACACCTTC. It encodes CASRPLQVVGGYTF. The chain employs TRBV27 and TRBJ1-2, with D maybe TRBD1 (5 bases). From germline, CDR1 is MNHEY and CDR2 SMNVEV (reference sequence). The CDR3 is made up of 14 amino acids. Trimming took off 6 bases at V and 8 bases at J, with 19 bases between the two ends.

The chain links TRBV9 to TRBJ1-5; no firm D call. CDR3 size: 13 residues. V was cut by 0 bases and J by 5 bases, with 6 bases left in between. The germline V gene has CDR1 SGDLS and CDR2 YYNGEE. The CDR3 loop is CASSVGSDQPQHF. In DNA, the CDR3 is TGTGCCAGCAGCGTAGGATCGGATCAGCCCCAGCATTTT.

J is TRBJ1-6 and V is TRBV2; TRBD1 matches at 8 bases. V was clipped by 6 bases and J by 10 bases; unmatched bases: 8. The CDR3 has 14 amino acids. CDR1 SNHLY and CDR2 FYNNEI come from the germline V gene. This chain's CDR3 is CASSFTGGESPLHF. Here the CDR3 DNA reads TGTGCCAGCAGCTTCACAGGGGGAGAGTCACCCCTCCACTTT.

The rearrangement joins TRBV6-5 to TRBJ2-7, with TRBD1 matching 7 bases. The CDR3 is 14 amino acids. The V segment lost 8 bases and the J segment 0 bases; nucleotides outside the gene matches: 7. CDR1 and CDR2 (germline): MNHEY, SVGAGI. In DNA, the CDR3 is TGTGCCAGCGGGCGAGGGGACAGCTCCTACGAGCAGTACTTC. Its protein product is CASGRGDSSYEQYF.

This sequence joins TRBV19 and TRBJ1-2; TRBD1 matches 7 bases. The CDR3 length is 15 residues. Trimming took 9 bases from V and 2 from J; bases not matched to a gene: 12. CDR1 is LNHDA and CDR2 is SQIVND in the germline V gene (reference sequence). In nucleotides, the CDR3 is TGTGCCAGCTTTCATTCGGGACAGCCCAACTATGGCTACACCTTC. It is translated as CASFHSGQPNYGYTF.

The J gene is TRBJ2-3, the V gene TRBV12-5, with a possible D match to TRBD1 (5 bases). CDR1 is LGHNT, CDR2 FRNRAP, per germline. This CDR3 contains 13 residues. V was clipped by 9 bases and J by 3 bases, with 13 bases between them. CDR3 residues: CASGRVLTDTQYF. CDR3 in DNA: TGTGCTAGCGGCAGGGTGTTAACAGATACGCAGTATTTT.

This clone has more than one count but fewer than ten. The gene calls are TRBV2 and TRBJ1-4; D unresolved. CDR1 is SNHLY, CDR2 FYNNEI, per germline. The CDR3 has 12 amino acids. The V and J ends lost 7 bases and 7 bases respectively, with 10 bases between them. CDR3 region: CASIGGSEKLFF. Here the CDR3 DNA reads TGTGCCAGCATAGGCGGGAGTGAAAAACTGTTTTTT.

The chain combines TRBV5-8 with TRBJ1-3; TRBD1 matches at 7 bases. CDR3 length equals 15 residues. V gave up 3 bases and J gave up 0 bases; unmatched junction bases: 3. Per the germline V gene, CDR1 is SGHTS and CDR2 is YDEGEE. The CDR3 spells CASSSGTDSGNTIYF. The CDR3 nucleotides are TGTGCCAGCAGCTCTGGGACAGACTCTGGAAACACCATATATTTT.

The chain couples TRBV15 to TRBJ2-1; TRBD2 matches 7 bases. The ends lost 0 bases at V and 5 bases at J; junction bases unmatched: 10. Germline assignment: CDR1 LNHNV and CDR2 YYDKDF (reference sequence). This CDR3 spans 17 amino acids. CDR3 bases: TGTGCCACCAGCAGAGATACCCCGGCTAGCGGCAACAATGAGCAGTTCTTC. This gives the protein CATSRDTPASGNNEQFF.

This sequence joins TRBV2 and TRBJ1-1; the D gene is possibly TRBD1 (5 bases). CDR1 is SNHLY, CDR2 FYNNEI, per germline. The V and J ends lost 2 bases and 4 bases respectively, with 14 bases between them. This CDR3 has 15 amino acids. In DNA form, the CDR3 reads TGTGCCAGCAGTGAAAGGGTCTCGGGGGGCACTGAAGCTTTCTTT. This gives the protein CASSERVSGGTEAFF.

The chain uses TRBV6-1 and TRBJ2-7; the D gene is possibly TRBD1 (5 bases). Between the trimmed V and J ends, which lost 5 bases and 4 bases, there was a span of 18 bases. The V gene's germline CDR1 is MNHNS and CDR2 SASEGT. The CDR3 length is 15 residues. CDR3 DNA sequence: TGTGCCAGCAGTTTGCAGGTCGGACAAATGTACGAGCAGTACTTC. Translated: CASSLQVGQMYEQYF.

This clone was detected once. The genes are TRBV29-1 and TRBJ1-1; no definite D call. The CDR3 extends over 12 amino acids. V lost 8 bases to trimming and J lost 3 bases, with 13 bases between them. Germline V CDR1 and CDR2: SQVTM, ANQGSEA. CDR3 nucleotide sequence: TGCAGCTCCATGCAGCGAGACACTGAAGCTTTCTTT. Translated, it gives CSSMQRDTEAFF.

This clone was detected a few times. This chain links TRBV6-1 with TRBJ1-5; D is possibly TRBD1 (6 bases). Germline loops: CDR1 MNHNS, CDR2 SASEGT. V was cut by 6 bases and J by 5 bases, with 14 bases left in between. The CDR3 totals 14 residues. CDR3 residues: CASSAKGGDQPQHF. CDR3 nucleotide sequence: TGTGCCAGCAGCGCCAAAGGGGGAGATCAGCCCCAGCATTTT.

This clone has a single count. The J gene is TRBJ1-1, the V gene TRBV7-2; D is undetermined. The length of the CDR3 is 14 residues. V was clipped by 1 base and J by 2 bases, with 8 bases between them. Germline CDR1 is SGHTA and CDR2 is FQGNSA. This CDR3 is CASSLGAGNTEAFF. Here the CDR3 DNA reads TGTGCCAGCAGCTTAGGCGCAGGCAACACTGAAGCTTTCTTT.

This clone has only a few counts. The chain links TRBV25-1 to TRBJ2-5; 11 positions match TRBD1. Germline CDR1 MGHDK, CDR2 SYGVNS. The CDR3 extends over 14 amino acids. The CDR3 loop is CGLSGQGVQETQYF. CDR3 sequence (DNA): TGTGGCCTGTCGGGACAGGGGGTCCAAGAGACCCAGTACTTC.

V usage is TRBV7-9 and J usage is TRBJ2-7, with TRBD1 matching 9 bases. J gave up 8 bases and V 4 bases, and 3 bases lay outside the gene matches. Germline V CDR1 and CDR2: SEHNR, FQNEAQ (reference sequence). CDR3 length equals 12 residues. The CDR3 is CASSSYRGQQYF. For the CDR3, the DNA is TGTGCCAGCAGCTCTTACAGGGGGCAGCAGTACTTC.

The table lists this clone with a count of one. The genes are TRBV5-1 and TRBJ2-7; the D gene is possibly TRBD1 (6 bases). Looked up from germline, CDR1 is SGHRS and CDR2 is YFSETQ. Trimming left V 1 base short and J 7 bases short, with 15 bases between. The CDR3 extends over 14 amino acids. The CDR3 here is CASSLSEGDMEQYF. The CDR3 nucleotides read TGCGCCAGCAGCTTGTCCGAGGGGGATATGGAGCAGTACTTC.

This rearrangement joins TRBV11-2 to TRBJ2-5, with D perhaps TRBD1 (5 bases). The CDR3 is made up of 15 amino acids. Germline CDR1 and CDR2: SGHAT and FQNNGV. The ends were cut back, 0 bases at V and 1 base at J, with 9 bases in the middle. CDR3 amino acids: CASSLEGRAQETQYF. Written as DNA, the CDR3 is TGTGCCAGCAGCTTAGAAGGCAGGGCCCAAGAGACCCAGTACTTC.

V usage is TRBV28 and J usage is TRBJ1-6; 9 bases are a match to TRBD1. The V gene end was trimmed by 6 bases and the J gene end by 0 bases; junction bases not matched to a gene: 15. The CDR3 is made up of 20 amino acids. Germline-derived CDR1 and CDR2 are MDHEN and SYDVKM. The CDR3 DNA reads as TGTGCCAGCAGCTATACCCCCGGGACAGGGCAAGACTCCTATAATTCACCCCTCCACTTT. It codes for CASSYTPGTGQDSYNSPLHF.

This clone was counted a few times. V and J are TRBV5-5 and TRBJ2-7; TRBD2 is a possible D gene (5 bases). The germline gives CDR1 SGHKS, CDR2 YYEKEE (reference sequence). V was trimmed by 5 bases and J by 2 bases, leaving 11 bases between them. This CDR3 spans 13 amino acids. The CDR3 protein is CASRVGDAYEQYF. CDR3 sequence (DNA): TGTGCCAGCAGAGTGGGAGACGCCTACGAGCAGTACTTC.